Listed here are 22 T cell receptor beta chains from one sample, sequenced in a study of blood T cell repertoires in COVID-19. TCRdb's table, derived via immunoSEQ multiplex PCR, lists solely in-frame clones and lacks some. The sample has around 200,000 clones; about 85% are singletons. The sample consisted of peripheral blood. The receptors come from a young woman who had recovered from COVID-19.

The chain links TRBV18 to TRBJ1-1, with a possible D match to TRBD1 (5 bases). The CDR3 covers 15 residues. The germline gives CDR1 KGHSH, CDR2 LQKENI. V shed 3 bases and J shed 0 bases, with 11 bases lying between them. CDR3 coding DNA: TGTGCCAGCTCACCTCGGGCAGGGTTGAACACTGAAGCTTTCTTT. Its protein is CASSPRAGLNTEAFF.

CDR3 nucleotides: TGTGCCACCTACAGGGGAAGAGGCGAGCAGTACTTC. Amino acids: CATYRGRGEQYF. The gene calls are TRBV19 and TRBJ2-7; 7 nucleotides agree with TRBD1. Germline CDR1 and CDR2: LNHDA and SQIVND (reference sequence). There are 12 residues in the CDR3. V gave up 10 bases and J gave up 6 bases; unmatched junction bases: 9.

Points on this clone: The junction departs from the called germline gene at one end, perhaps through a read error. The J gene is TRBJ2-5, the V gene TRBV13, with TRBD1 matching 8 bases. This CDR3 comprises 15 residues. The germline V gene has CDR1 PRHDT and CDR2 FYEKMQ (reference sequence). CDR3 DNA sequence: TGTGCCAGCAGCATAGGACAGGGCAACCAAGAGACCCAGTACTTC. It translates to CASSIGQGNQETQYF.

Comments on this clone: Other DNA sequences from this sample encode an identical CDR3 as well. CDR3 coding DNA: TGTGCCAGCAGCCCAGGTGGTACTGAAGCTTTCTTT. Amino acid sequence: CASSPGGTEAFF. The V call is TRBV11-3, the J call TRBJ1-1; D unresolved. Germline-derived CDR1 and CDR2 are SGHNT and YENEEA. This CDR3 is 12 amino acids long. V was pared by 5 bases and J by 5 bases, with 9 bases between.

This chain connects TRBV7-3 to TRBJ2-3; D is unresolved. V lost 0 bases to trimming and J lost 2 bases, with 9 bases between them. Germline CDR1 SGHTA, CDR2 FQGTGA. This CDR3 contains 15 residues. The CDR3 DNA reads TGTGCCAGCAGCTTAACTGGCATCACCACAGATACGCAGTATTTT. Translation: CASSLTGITTDTQYF.

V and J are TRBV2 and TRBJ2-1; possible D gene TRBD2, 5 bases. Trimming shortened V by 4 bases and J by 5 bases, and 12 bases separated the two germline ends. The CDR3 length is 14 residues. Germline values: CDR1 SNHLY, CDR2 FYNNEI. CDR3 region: CASSAGWGNNEQFF. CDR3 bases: TGTGCCAGCAGTGCGGGGTGGGGAAACAATGAGCAGTTCTTC. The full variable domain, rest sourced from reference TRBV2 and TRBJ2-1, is EPEVTQTPSHQVTQMGQEVILRCVPISNHLYFYWYRQILGQKVEFLVSFYNNEISEKSEIFDDQFSVERPDGSNFTLKIRSTKLEDSAMYFCASSAGWGNNEQFFGPGTRLTVL.

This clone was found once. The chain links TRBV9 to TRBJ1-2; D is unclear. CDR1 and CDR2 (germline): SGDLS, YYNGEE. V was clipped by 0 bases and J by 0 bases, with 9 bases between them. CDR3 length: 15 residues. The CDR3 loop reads CASSVGLSANYGYTF. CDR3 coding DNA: TGTGCCAGCAGCGTAGGCCTGTCAGCTAACTATGGCTACACCTTC.

The CDR3 sequence: CASSQATVGGGISYEQYF. The CDR3 region has the DNA TGTGCCAGCAGCCAAGCAACCGTGGGGGGGGGCATCTCCTACGAGCAGTACTTC. The V call is TRBV4-2, the J call TRBJ2-7; the D gene is possibly TRBD2 (7 bases). V gave up 1 base and J gave up 0 bases, with 19 bases separating them. The CDR3 spans 18 residues. Germline assignment: CDR1 LGHNA and CDR2 YNFKEQ.

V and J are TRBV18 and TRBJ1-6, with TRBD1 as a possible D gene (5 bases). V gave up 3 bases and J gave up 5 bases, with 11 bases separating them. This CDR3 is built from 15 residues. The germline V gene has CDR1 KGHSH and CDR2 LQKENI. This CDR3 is CASSPWGGDNSPLHF. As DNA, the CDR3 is TGTGCCAGCTCACCGTGGGGAGGGGATAATTCACCCCTCCACTTT.

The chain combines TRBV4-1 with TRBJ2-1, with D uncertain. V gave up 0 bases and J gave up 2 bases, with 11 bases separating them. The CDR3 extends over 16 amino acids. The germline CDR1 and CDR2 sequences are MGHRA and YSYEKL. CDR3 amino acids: CASSQDATGTYNEQFF. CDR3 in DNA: TGCGCCAGCAGCCAAGACGCTACGGGTACCTACAATGAGCAGTTCTTC.

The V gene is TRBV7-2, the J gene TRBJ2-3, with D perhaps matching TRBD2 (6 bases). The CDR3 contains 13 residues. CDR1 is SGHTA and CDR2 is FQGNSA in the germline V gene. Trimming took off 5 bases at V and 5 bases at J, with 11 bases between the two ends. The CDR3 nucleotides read TGTGCCAGCAGCGGCGGGGCTAGAGATACGCAGTATTTT. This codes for CASSGGARDTQYF.

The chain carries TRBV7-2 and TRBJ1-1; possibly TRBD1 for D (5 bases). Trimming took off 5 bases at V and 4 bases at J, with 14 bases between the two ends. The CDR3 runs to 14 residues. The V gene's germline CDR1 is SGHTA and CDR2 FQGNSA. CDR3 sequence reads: CASSPGGRGTEAFF. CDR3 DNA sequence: TGTGCCAGCAGCCCCGGGGGGAGAGGCACTGAAGCTTTCTTT.

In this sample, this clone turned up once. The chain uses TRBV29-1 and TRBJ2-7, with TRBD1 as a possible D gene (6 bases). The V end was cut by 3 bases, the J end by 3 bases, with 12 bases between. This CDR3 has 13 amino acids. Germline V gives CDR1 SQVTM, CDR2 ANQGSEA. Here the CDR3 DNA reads TGCAGCGTTGACCCCTTGGACAGCTACGAGCAGTACTTC. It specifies CSVDPLDSYEQYF.

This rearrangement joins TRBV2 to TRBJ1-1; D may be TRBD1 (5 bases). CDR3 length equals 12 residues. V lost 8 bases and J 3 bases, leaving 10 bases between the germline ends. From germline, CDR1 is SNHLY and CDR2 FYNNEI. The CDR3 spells CASGGVYTEAFF. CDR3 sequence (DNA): TGTGCCAGCGGAGGGGTCTACACTGAAGCTTTCTTT.

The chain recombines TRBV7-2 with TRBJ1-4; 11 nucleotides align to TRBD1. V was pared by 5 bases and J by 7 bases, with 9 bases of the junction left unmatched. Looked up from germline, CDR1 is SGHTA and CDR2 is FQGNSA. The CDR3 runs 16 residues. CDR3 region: CASSQRTGGFGEKLFF. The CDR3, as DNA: TGTGCCAGCAGCCAAAGGACAGGGGGCTTCGGTGAAAAACTGTTTTTT. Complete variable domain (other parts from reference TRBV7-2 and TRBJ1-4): GAGVSQSPSNKVTEKGKDVELRCDPISGHTALYWYRQSLGQGLEFLIYFQGNSAPDKSGLPSDRFSAERTGGSVSTLTIQRTQQEDSAVYLCASSQRTGGFGEKLFFGSGTQLSVL.

The chain's CDR3 is CASSGAGGAYGYTF. As DNA, the CDR3 is TGTGCCAGCAGTGGGGCAGGGGGCGCCTATGGCTACACCTTC. The V call is TRBV2, the J call TRBJ1-2; 8 bases are shared with TRBD1. V shed 4 bases and J 4 bases; nucleotides not matched to a gene: 5. Germline assignment: CDR1 SNHLY and CDR2 FYNNEI. This CDR3 region has 14 residues.

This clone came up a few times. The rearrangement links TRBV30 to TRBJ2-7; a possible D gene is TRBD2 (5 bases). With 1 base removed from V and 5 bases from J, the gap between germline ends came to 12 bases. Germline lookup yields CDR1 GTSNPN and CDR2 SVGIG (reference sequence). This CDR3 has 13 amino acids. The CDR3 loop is CAWSGLAGHEQYF. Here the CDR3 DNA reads TGTGCCTGGAGTGGTCTGGCGGGCCACGAGCAGTACTTC.

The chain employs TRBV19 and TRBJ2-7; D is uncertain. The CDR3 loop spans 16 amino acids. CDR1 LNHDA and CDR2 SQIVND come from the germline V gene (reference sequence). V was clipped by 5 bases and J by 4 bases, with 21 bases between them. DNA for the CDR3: TGTGCCAGTAGTTTTCAAGGAAGTGGGCCTCGTTACGAGCAGTACTTC. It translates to CASSFQGSGPRYEQYF.

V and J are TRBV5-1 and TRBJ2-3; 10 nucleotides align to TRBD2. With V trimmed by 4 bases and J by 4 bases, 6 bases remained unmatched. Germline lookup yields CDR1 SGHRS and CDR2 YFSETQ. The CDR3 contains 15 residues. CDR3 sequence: CASSISGRSSDTQYF. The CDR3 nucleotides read TGCGCCAGCAGCATTAGCGGGAGGAGCTCAGATACGCAGTATTTT. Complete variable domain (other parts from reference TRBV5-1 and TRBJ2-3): KAGVTQTPRYLIKTRGQQVTLSCSPISGHRSVSWYQQTPGQGLQFLFEYFSETQRNKGNFPGRFSGRQFSNSRSEMNVSTLELGDSALYLCASSISGRSSDTQYFGPGTRLTVL.

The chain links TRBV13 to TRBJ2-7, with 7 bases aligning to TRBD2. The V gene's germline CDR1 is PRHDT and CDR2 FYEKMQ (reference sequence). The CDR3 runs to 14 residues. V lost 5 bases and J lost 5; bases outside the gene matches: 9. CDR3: CASSPYRLAHEQYF. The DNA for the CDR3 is TGTGCCAGCAGCCCTTATCGACTAGCCCACGAGCAGTACTTC.

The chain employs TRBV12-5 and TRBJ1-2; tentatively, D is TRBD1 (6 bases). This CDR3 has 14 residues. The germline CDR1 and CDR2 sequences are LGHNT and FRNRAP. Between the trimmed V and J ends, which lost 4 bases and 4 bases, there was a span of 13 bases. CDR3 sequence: CASGSMGALYGYTF. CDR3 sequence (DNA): TGTGCTAGTGGTTCAATGGGGGCGCTCTATGGCTACACCTTC.

This CDR3 reads CASSYKRGDHQPQHF. CDR3 coding DNA: TGTGCCAGCAGTTACAAACGGGGGGACCATCAGCCCCAGCATTTT. The chain carries TRBV6-5 and TRBJ1-5, with TRBD1 as a possible D gene (5 bases). The CDR3 length is 15 residues. V lost 2 bases and J lost 5, with 13 bases in between. Germline V lookup: CDR1 MNHEY, CDR2 SVGAGI.